This T cell receptor beta chain was recovered during a study of OX40 agonist ivuxolimab in advanced cancers. Overall study: Cohort: around 86% men, mean age approximately 66, aged roughly 23 to 79. Regarding the study as a whole: Antigen specificity was not determined for the expanded peripheral T cells.

Blood sampling was done at baseline, cycle 4 day 1, and cycle 7 day 1. This clone was seen more than once but under ten times. Its target is not known. Libraries were prepared by immunoSEQ multiplex PCR; TCRdb keeps only in-frame clonotypes and omits some of them. The sample carries tens of thousands of clones, over 70% recorded once. The sequence derives from an adult with an advanced solid tumor such as melanoma, head and neck, liver or kidney cancer. Sample: CD4+ or CD8+ T cells sorted from blood, taken in a trial of the OX40 agonist ivuxolimab.

CDR3 loop: CASSVEAGTSGRAYTGELFF. The CDR3 region has the DNA TGTGCCAGCAGCGTAGAGGCCGGGACTAGCGGGAGGGCCTATACCGGGGAGCTGTTTTTT. This sequence joins TRBV9 and TRBJ2-2; 16 bases agree with TRBD2. The germline CDR1 and CDR2 sequences are SGDLS and YYNGEE. The CDR3 length is 20 residues. V lost 0 bases and J lost 5; bases outside the gene matches: 10.